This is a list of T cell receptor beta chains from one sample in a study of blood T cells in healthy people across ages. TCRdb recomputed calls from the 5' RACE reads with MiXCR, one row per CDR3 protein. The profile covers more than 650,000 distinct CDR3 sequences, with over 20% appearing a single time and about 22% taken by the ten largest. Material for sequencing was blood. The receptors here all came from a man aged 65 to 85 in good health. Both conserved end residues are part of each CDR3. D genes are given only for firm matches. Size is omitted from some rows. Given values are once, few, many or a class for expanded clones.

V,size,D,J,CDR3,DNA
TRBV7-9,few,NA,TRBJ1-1,CASRSLNLNTEAFF,TGTGCCAGCAGGTCACTCAATCTGAACACTGAAGCTTTCTTT
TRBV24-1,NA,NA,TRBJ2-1,CATSDLQGQKREQFF,TGTGCCACCAGTGATTTGCAAGGCCAAAAAAGGGAGCAGTTCTTC
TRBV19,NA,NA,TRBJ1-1,CASNRQLYTEAFF,TGTGCCAGTAACCGACAGTTATACACTGAAGCTTTCTTT
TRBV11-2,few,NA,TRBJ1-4,CASSLAGTLRLFF,TGTGCCAGCAGCTTAGCCGGGACACTAAGACTGTTTTTT
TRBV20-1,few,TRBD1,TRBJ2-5,CSARDRQGAPEQYF,TGCAGTGCTAGAGATCGGCAGGGGGCGCCTGAGCAGTACTTC
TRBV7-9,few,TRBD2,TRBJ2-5,CASSSPRLAGEETQYF,TGTGCCAGCAGCTCACCCCGACTAGCGGGAGAAGAGACCCAGTACTTC
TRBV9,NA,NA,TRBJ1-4,CASSVVGTQNEKLFF,TGTGCCAGCAGCGTAGTCGGGACACAGAATGAAAAACTGTTTTTT
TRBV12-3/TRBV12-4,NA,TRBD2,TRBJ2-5,CASSARTSRETQYF,TGTGCCAGCAGTGCACGGACTAGCCGAGAGACCCAGTACTTC
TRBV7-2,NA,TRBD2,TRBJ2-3,CASSSGLAGWSTDTQYF,TGTGCCAGCAGCTCTGGGTTAGCGGGATGGAGCACAGATACGCAGTATTTT
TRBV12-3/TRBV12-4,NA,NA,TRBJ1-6,CASSLGQPYNSPLHF,TGTGCCAGCAGCCTCGGACAGCCTTATAATTCACCCCTCCACTTT
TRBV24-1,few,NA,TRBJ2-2,CATSERAGYTGELFF,TGTGCCACCAGTGAAAGGGCAGGGTACACCGGGGAGCTGTTTTTT
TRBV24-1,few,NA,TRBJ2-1,CATSDLVRASYNEQFF,TGTGCCACCAGTGATTTGGTCAGGGCGTCCTACAATGAGCAGTTCTTC
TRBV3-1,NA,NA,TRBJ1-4,CASSQPSGATNEKLFF,TGTGCCAGCAGCCAGCCCTCCGGGGCAACTAATGAAAAACTGTTTTTT
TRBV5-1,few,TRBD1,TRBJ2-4,CASSVDRVNIQYF,TGCGCCAGCAGCGTGGACAGGGTAAACATTCAGTACTTC
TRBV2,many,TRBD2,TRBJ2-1,CASQGLSYNEQFF,TGTGCCAGCCAGGGACTATCCTACAATGAGCAGTTCTTC
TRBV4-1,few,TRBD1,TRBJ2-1,CASSKGETGLSEQFF,TGCGCCAGCAGCAAAGGGGAGACAGGGTTGAGTGAGCAGTTCTTC
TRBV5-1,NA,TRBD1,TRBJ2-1,CASSLIPGQQSNEQFF,TGCGCCAGCAGCTTAATTCCGGGACAGCAGTCCAATGAGCAGTTCTTC
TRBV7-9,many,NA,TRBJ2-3,CASSLGSGDTDTQYF,TGTGCCAGCAGCTTAGGGTCCGGGGACACAGATACGCAGTATTTT